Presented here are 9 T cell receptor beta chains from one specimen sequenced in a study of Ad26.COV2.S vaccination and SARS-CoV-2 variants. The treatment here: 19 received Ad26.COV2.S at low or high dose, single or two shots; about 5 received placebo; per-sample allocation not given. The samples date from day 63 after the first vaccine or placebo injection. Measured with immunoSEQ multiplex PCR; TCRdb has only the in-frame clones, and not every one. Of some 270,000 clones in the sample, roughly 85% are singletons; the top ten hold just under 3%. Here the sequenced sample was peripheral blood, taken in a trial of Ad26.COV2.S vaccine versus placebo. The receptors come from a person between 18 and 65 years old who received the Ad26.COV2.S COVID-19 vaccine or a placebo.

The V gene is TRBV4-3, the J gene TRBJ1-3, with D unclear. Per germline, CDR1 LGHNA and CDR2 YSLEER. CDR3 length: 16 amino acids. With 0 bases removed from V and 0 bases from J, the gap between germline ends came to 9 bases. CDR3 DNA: TGCGCCAGCAGCCAAGATTTCGGGGACTCTGGAAACACCATATATTTT. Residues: CASSQDFGDSGNTIYF.

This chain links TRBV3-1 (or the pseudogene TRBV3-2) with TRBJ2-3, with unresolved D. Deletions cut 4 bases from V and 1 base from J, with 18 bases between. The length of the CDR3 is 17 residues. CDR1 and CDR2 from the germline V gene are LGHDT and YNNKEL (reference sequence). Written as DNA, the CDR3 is TGTGCCAGCAGCCCGTTCCTCCTAGGGCCTGGCACAGATACGCAGTATTTT. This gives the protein CASSPFLLGPGTDTQYF.

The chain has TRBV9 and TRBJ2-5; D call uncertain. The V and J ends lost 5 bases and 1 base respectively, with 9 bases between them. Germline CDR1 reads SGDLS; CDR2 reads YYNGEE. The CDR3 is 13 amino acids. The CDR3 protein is CASSLAIQETQYF. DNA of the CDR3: TGTGCCAGCAGTCTGGCGATCCAAGAGACCCAGTACTTC.

CDR3 loop: CASRGTGSYEQYF. CDR3 nucleotide sequence: TGTGCCAGCCGAGGGACAGGGAGCTACGAGCAGTACTTC. This chain joins TRBV12-3 or TRBV12-4 and TRBJ2-7, with 9 positions matching TRBD1. The CDR3 length is 13 residues. V lost 8 bases, J lost 3 bases, and 5 bases stayed unmatched.

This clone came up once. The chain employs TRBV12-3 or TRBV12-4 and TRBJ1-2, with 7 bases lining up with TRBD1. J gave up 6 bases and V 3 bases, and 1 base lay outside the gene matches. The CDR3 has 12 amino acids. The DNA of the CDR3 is TGTGCCAGCAGTTTGACAGGGCATGGCTACACCTTC. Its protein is CASSLTGHGYTF.

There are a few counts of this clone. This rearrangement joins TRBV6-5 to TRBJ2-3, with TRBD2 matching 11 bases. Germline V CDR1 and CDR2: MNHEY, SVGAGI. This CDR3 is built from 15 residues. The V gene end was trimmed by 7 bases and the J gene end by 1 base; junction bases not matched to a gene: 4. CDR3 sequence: CASITLAGGTDTQYF. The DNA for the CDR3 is TGTGCCAGCATTACACTAGCGGGGGGCACAGATACGCAGTATTTT.

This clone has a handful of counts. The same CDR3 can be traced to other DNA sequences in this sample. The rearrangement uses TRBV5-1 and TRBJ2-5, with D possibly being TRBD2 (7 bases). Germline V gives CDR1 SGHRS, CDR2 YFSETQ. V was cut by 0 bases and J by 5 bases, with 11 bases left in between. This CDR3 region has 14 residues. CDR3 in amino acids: CASSLVEGGETQYF. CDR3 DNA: TGCGCCAGCAGCTTGGTTGAGGGGGGGGAGACCCAGTACTTC.

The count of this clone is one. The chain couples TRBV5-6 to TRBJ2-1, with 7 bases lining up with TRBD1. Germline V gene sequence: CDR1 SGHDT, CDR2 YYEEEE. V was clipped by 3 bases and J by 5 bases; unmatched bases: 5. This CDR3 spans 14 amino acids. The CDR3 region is CASSYDREHNEQFF. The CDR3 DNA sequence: TGTGCCAGCAGCTACGACAGGGAGCACAATGAGCAGTTCTTC.

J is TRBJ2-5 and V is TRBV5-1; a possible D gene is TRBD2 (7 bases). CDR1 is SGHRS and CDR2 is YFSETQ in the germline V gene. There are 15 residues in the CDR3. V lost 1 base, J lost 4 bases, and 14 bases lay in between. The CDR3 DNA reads TGCGCCAGCAGCTTGCGGGGGGCTTTTTCAGAGACCCAGTACTTC. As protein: CASSLRGAFSETQYF.